One and the same sample provided the 14 T cell receptor beta chains below, sequenced in a study of shared clonotypes between healthy human individuals. Clones were sequenced by immunoSEQ multiplex PCR, and TCRdb holds only the in-frame ones, with some missing. The sample includes about 1.5 million clones, roughly 96% of them seen just once. Sequenced sample: naive CD4+ T cells sorted from blood. Sample subset: CD45RA+ positively selected. The receptors come from a man aged 30-40 years in good health.

This chain uses TRBV5-1 with TRBJ2-5; a weak D match, TRBD2 (7 bases). V lost 0 bases, J lost 4 bases, and 13 bases lay in between. Per the germline V gene, CDR1 is SGHRS and CDR2 is YFSETQ. There are 15 residues in the CDR3. The CDR3 loop reads CASSLAMGGRETQYF. DNA of the CDR3: TGCGCCAGCAGCTTGGCCATGGGGGGGCGAGAGACCCAGTACTTC.

The chain has TRBV18 and TRBJ2-7; D remains unclear. Trimming shortened V by 2 bases and J by 0 bases, and 14 bases separated the two germline ends. The germline CDR1 and CDR2 sequences are KGHSH and LQKENI. CDR3 length equals 16 residues. The CDR3 DNA reads as TGTGCCAGCTCACCATTCAACGGAGCTAGCTCCTACGAGCAGTACTTC. It yields the protein CASSPFNGASSYEQYF.

This sequence joins TRBV5-4 and TRBJ2-3, with a weak D call TRBD2 (5 bases). The germline V gene encodes CDR1 SGHNT and CDR2 YYREEE (reference sequence). The CDR3 loop spans 12 amino acids. Trimming pared 5 bases from V and 6 bases from J, leaving 10 bases between. For the CDR3, the DNA is TGTGCCAGCAGGCGGGCTGCGGATACGCAGTATTTT. Protein product: CASRRAADTQYF. The full variable domain, completed using reference TRBV5-4 and TRBJ2-3, is ETGVTQSPTHLIKTRGQQVTLRCSSQSGHNTVSWYQQALGQGPQFIFQYYREEENGRGNFPPRFSGLQFPNYSSELNVNALELDDSALYLCASRRAADTQYFGPGTRLTVL.

V is TRBV28 and J is TRBJ1-1; maybe TRBD1 (5 bases). This CDR3 region has 14 residues. Germline-derived CDR1 and CDR2 are MDHEN and SYDVKM. V was trimmed by 2 bases and J by 3 bases, leaving 10 bases between them. The CDR3 here is CASSLDGGDTEAFF. The DNA for the CDR3 is TGTGCCAGCAGTTTAGACGGGGGGGACACTGAAGCTTTCTTT.

The chain carries TRBV6-6 and TRBJ2-2; D ambiguous. Germline V gene sequence: CDR1 MNHNY, CDR2 SVGAGI (reference sequence). This CDR3 spans 14 amino acids. V dropped 4 bases and J dropped 4 bases, with 10 bases sitting between them. Written as DNA, the CDR3 is TGTGCCAGCAGTTCCAAGGGTGGCACCGGGGAGCTGTTTTTT. It yields the protein CASSSKGGTGELFF.

The J gene is TRBJ2-1, the V gene TRBV9; 7 bases are shared with TRBD2. J lost 8 bases, V lost 0 bases, and 2 bases had no gene match. Germline loops: CDR1 SGDLS, CDR2 YYNGEE. There are 13 residues in the CDR3. CDR3 sequence: CASSVGLAHEQFF. The CDR3 DNA is TGTGCCAGCAGCGTAGGACTAGCCCATGAGCAGTTCTTC.

The chain recombines TRBV21-1 with TRBJ2-7; TRBD1 is the table's D call and was not checked against the DNA. TRBV21-1 is classified as a pseudogene. This CDR3 spans 12 amino acids. The DNA for the CDR3 is TGTGCCAGCAAACAGGGAGCCTACGAGCAGTACTTC. This translates into CASKQGAYEQYF.

V usage is TRBV5-5 and J usage is TRBJ2-2; perhaps TRBD1 as D (6 bases). CDR3 size: 14 residues. Germline CDR1 reads SGHKS; CDR2 reads YYEKEE (reference sequence). The germline V and J ends were trimmed by 10 bases and 5 bases, with 18 bases remaining between them. In DNA form, the CDR3 reads TGTGCCTCATGGGCGGCAGGGGTGACCGGGGAGCTGTTTTTT. Residues: CASWAAGVTGELFF.

The chain is built from TRBV5-5 and TRBJ1-2, with a weak D call TRBD1 (6 bases). The V end lost 4 bases, the J end lost 6 bases, and 13 bases lay between the germline ends. The CDR3 contains 13 residues. The V gene's germline CDR1 is SGHKS and CDR2 YYEKEE (reference sequence). CDR3 sequence: CASSPDRPDGYTF. For the CDR3, the DNA is TGTGCCAGCAGCCCCGACAGGCCGGATGGCTACACCTTC. The variable domain in full, completed from reference TRBV5-5 and TRBJ1-2, reads DAGVTQSPTHLIKTRGQQVTLRCSPISGHKSVSWYQQVLGQGPQFIFQYYEKEERGRGNFPDRFSARQFPNYSSELNVNALLLGDSALYLCASSPDRPDGYTFGSGTRLTVV.

The chain employs TRBV7-9 and TRBJ2-3, with 10 nucleotides matching TRBD2. Germline V gene data show CDR1 as SEHNR and CDR2 as FQNEAQ (reference sequence). The V and J ends lost 4 bases and 1 base, in that order; junction bases with no gene match: 5. The CDR3 is 16 amino acids. The CDR3 sequence: CASSSSGTSGTDTQYF. In nucleotides, the CDR3 is TGTGCCAGCAGCTCCAGTGGGACTAGCGGCACAGATACGCAGTATTTT.

V and J are TRBV27 and TRBJ2-1; TRBD2 matches 8 bases. The CDR3 consists of 14 residues. V shed 6 bases and J 4 bases; nucleotides not matched to a gene: 5. Germline lookup yields CDR1 MNHEY and CDR2 SMNVEV (reference sequence). The CDR3 here is CASRLAGFYNEQFF. Here the CDR3 DNA reads TGTGCCAGCAGGTTAGCGGGATTTTACAATGAGCAGTTCTTC.

Turning to this clone: The sample holds other DNA sequences that translate to the same CDR3. The chain links TRBV10-3 to TRBJ2-7, with D possibly being TRBD2 (5 bases). V lost 6 bases and J 3 bases, leaving 9 bases between the germline ends. This CDR3 has 12 amino acids. Germline V CDR1 and CDR2: ENHRY, SYGVKD. This CDR3 is CAISATSYEQYF. DNA of the CDR3: TGTGCCATCAGCGCCACTAGCTACGAGCAGTACTTC.

The chain combines TRBV27 with TRBJ2-7, with TRBD1 as a possible D gene (6 bases). Germline CDR1 reads MNHEY; CDR2 reads SMNVEV (reference sequence). V gave up 3 bases and J gave up 0 bases, with 9 bases separating them. The CDR3 contains 14 residues. As DNA, the CDR3 is TGTGCCAGCAGTTTCAGGGGTAGCTCCTACGAGCAGTACTTC. It specifies CASSFRGSSYEQYF.

This chain joins TRBV7-9 and TRBJ1-5; 9 bases map to TRBD1. The CDR3 has 16 amino acids. The germline gives CDR1 SEHNR, CDR2 FQNEAQ (reference sequence). V gave up 3 bases and J gave up 5 bases; unmatched junction bases: 8. Here the CDR3 reads CASSFSIDRGDQPQHF. As DNA, the CDR3 is TGTGCCAGCAGCTTCAGTATAGACAGGGGGGATCAGCCCCAGCATTTT.